Following are 8 T cell receptor beta chains from one sample sequenced in a study of early T cells in non-severe SARS-CoV-2 infection. TCRdb reprocessed the 5' RACE reads with MiXCR, giving one entry per CDR3 protein. The data contain around 81,000 distinct CDR3 sequences, 14% to 15% of them singletons. The sample consisted of whole blood. All receptors come from an adult who was a healthcare worker with PCR-confirmed SARS-CoV-2 infection or an uninfected control (not recorded which).

This clonotype appeared many times. J is TRBJ2-7 and V is TRBV10-2, with D unclear. CDR1 WSHSY and CDR2 SAAADI come from the germline V gene. The CDR3 runs to 13 residues. V was trimmed by 2 bases and J by 0 bases, leaving 5 bases between them. CDR3 protein: CASSELTSYEQYF. CDR3 bases: TGCGCCAGCAGTGAGCTCACCTCCTACGAGCAGTACTTC.

This clonotype was observed a few times. The chain has TRBV5-1 and TRBJ1-1; tentatively, D is TRBD1 (6 bases). The V and J ends lost 3 bases and 4 bases respectively, with 10 bases between them. The CDR3 runs to 13 residues. Germline V gene lookup returns CDR1 SGHRS and CDR2 YFSETQ. This CDR3 is CASSYGGPTEAFF. DNA of the CDR3: TGCGCCAGCAGCTATGGGGGGCCCACTGAAGCTTTCTTT. The full variable domain, with the rest looked up from reference TRBV5-1 and TRBJ1-1, is KAGVTQTPRYLIKTRGQQVTLSCSPISGHRSVSWYQQTPGQGLQFLFEYFSETQRNKGNFPGRFSGRQFSNSRSEMNVSTLELGDSALYLCASSYGGPTEAFFGQGTRLTVV.

The genes are TRBV12-3 or TRBV12-4 and TRBJ2-3; 9 positions match TRBD2. With 2 bases clipped from V and 5 bases from J, the junction kept 11 bases outside the gene matches. CDR3 size: 17 residues. The CDR3 sequence is CASSLLGGGALGDTQYF. CDR3 DNA sequence: TGTGCCAGCAGTTTACTTGGCGGGGGGGCCTTGGGAGATACGCAGTATTTT.

This chain connects TRBV9 to TRBJ1-6; possible D gene TRBD1, 6 bases. Per the germline V gene, CDR1 is SGDLS and CDR2 is YYNGEE. The CDR3 contains 16 residues. V lost 0 bases and J lost 9, with 16 bases in between. The CDR3 is CASSVEGGSNSSPLHF. The CDR3 bases are TGTGCCAGCAGCGTAGAGGGGGGTTCTAATAGTTCACCCCTCCACTTT.

This clonotype was counted at least ten times. J is TRBJ2-7 and V is TRBV6-2 or TRBV6-3, with D maybe TRBD1 (5 bases). Per germline, CDR1 MNHEY and CDR2 SVGEGT. With 4 bases removed from V and 6 bases from J, the gap between germline ends came to 16 bases. The CDR3 runs to 14 residues. CDR3 residues: CASSLGQGAFEQYF. The CDR3 coding sequence is TGTGCCAGCAGTTTAGGACAAGGCGCTTTCGAGCAGTACTTC.

The chain joins TRBV14 to TRBJ1-2; a weak D match, TRBD1 (6 bases). The germline gives CDR1 SGHDN, CDR2 FVKESK. With 4 bases removed from V and 4 bases from J, the gap between germline ends came to 22 bases. CDR3 size: 17 residues. The CDR3 sequence: CASSPPNRASGRYGYTF. The DNA of the CDR3 is TGTGCCAGCAGCCCGCCTAACAGGGCCAGTGGCCGCTATGGCTACACCTTC. Filled out from reference TRBV14 and TRBJ1-2, the complete variable domain reads EAGVTQFPSHSVIEKGQTVTLRCDPISGHDNLYWYRRVMGKEIKFLLHFVKESKQDESGMPNNRFLAERTGGTYSTLKVQPAELEDSGVYFCASSPPNRASGRYGYTFGSGTRLTVV.

This clonotype was counted only a few times. This sequence joins TRBV20-1 and TRBJ1-2; the D gene is possibly TRBD1 (6 bases). The V end was cut by 4 bases, the J end by 6 bases, with 15 bases between. Germline CDR1 reads DFQATT; CDR2 reads SNEGSKA (reference sequence). There are 13 residues in the CDR3. The CDR3 here is CSATKQGVDGYTF. DNA for the CDR3: TGCAGTGCTACCAAACAGGGTGTCGATGGCTACACCTTC.

J is TRBJ1-3 and V is TRBV21-1. TRBV21-1 is a documented pseudogene. The CDR3 extends over 15 amino acids. The CDR3 loop is CASSKSDCSGNTIYF. The CDR3 coding sequence is TGTGCCAGCAGCAAATCTGACTGCTCTGGAAACACCATATATTTT.